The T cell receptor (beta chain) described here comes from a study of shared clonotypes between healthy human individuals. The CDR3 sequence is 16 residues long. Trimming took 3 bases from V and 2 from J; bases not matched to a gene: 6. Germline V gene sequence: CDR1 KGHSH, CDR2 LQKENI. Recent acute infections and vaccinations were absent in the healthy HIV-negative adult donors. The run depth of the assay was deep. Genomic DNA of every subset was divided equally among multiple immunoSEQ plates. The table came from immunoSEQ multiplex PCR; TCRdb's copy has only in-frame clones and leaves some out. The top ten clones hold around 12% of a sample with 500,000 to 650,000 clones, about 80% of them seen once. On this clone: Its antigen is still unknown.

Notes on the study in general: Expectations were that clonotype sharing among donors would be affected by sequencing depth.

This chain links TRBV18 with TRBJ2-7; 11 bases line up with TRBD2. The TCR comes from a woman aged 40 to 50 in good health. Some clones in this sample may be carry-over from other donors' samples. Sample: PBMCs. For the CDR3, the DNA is TGTGCCAGCTCACCCCAGACTAGCGGGAAACCCTACGAGCAGTACTTC. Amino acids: CASSPQTSGKPYEQYF.